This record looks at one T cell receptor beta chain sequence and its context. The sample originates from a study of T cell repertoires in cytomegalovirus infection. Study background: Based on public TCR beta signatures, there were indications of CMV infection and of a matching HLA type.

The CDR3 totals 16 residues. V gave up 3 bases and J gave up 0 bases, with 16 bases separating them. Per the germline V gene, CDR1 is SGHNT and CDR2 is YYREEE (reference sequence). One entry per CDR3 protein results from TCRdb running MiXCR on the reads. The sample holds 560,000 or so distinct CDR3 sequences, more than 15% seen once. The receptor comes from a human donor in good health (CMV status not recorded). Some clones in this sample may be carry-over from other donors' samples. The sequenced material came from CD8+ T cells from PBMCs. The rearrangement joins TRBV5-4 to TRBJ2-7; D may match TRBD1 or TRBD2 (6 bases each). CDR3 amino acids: CASSSSEGGFSYEQYF. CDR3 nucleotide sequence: TGTGCCAGCAGCTCCTCGGAGGGGGGCTTCTCCTACGAGCAGTACTTC.